The entry that follows covers one T cell receptor beta chain sequence. No antigen is known for it. This entry is derived from a study of shared clonotypes between healthy human individuals. Study-level findings and limits: What rarefaction showed was incomplete sorted-subset sequencing despite large depth.

In the CD4+ fraction, cells were divided into CD45RA+ naive and CD45RA-negative memory subsets. Sorted-subset replicate PCRs used around 200 ng DNA, roughly 28,000 T cell genomes. Only in-frame clones appear in the TCRdb table, and some are missing; sequencing was by immunoSEQ multiplex PCR. Among 2 million to 3 million clones listed, approximately 93% were seen once. Sequencing was done on a sample of naive CD4+ T cells from PBMCs. Subset: CD45RA+ positively selected. The TCR was taken from a man aged 18 to 35 in good health. Some clones in this sample may be carry-over from other donors' samples.

DNA for the CDR3: TGCGCCAGCAGCCAAGATTTCGGACTAGCGGGAGTACTGGACACCGGGGAGCTGTTTTTT. This sequence encodes CASSQDFGLAGVLDTGELFF. The chain joins TRBV4-1 to TRBJ2-2; 13 positions match TRBD2. V gave up 0 bases and J gave up 3 bases; unmatched junction bases: 10. CDR1 and CDR2 (germline): MGHRA, YSYEKL. The CDR3 sequence is 20 residues long.